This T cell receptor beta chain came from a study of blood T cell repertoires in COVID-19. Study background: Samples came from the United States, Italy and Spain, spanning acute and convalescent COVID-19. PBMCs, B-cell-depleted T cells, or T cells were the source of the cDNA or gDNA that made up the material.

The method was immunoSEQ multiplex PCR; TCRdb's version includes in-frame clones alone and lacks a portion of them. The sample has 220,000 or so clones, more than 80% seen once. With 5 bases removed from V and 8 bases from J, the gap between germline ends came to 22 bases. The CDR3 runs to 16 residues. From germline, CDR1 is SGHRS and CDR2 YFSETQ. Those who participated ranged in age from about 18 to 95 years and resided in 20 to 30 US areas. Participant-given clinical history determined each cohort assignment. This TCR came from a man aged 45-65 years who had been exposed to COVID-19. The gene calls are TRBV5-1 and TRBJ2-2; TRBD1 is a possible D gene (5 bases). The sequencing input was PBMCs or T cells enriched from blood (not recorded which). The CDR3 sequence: CASSLDGQRSRGELFF. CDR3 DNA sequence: TGCGCCAGCAGTCTGGACGGACAAAGGAGCCGAGGGGAGCTGTTTTTT.